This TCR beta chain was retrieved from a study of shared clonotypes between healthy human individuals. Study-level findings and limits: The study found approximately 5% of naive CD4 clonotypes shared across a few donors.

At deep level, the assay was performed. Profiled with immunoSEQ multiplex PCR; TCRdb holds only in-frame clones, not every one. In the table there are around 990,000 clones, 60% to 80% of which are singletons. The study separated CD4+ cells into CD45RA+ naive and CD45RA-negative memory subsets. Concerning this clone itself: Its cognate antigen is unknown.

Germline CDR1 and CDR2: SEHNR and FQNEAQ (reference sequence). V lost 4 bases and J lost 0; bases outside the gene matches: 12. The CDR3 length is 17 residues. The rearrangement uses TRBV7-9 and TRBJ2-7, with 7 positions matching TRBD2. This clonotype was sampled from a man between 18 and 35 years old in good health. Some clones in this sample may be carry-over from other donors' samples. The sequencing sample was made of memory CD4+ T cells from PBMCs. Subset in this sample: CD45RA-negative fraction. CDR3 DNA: TGTGCCAGCAGCTCGCGACCACTAGCGCCGAGCTCCTACGAGCAGTACTTC. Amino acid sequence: CASSSRPLAPSSYEQYF.